Each of the 7 T cell receptor beta chains below was sequenced from the same sample in a study of tumor and adjacent non-tumor tissue in lung cancer. This sample's RNA came from whole unsorted tissue. Distant lung tissue was collected more than 3 cm away from the tumor edge. TCRbeta libraries were built with three rounds of nested PCR, modified from ARM-PCR. Each CDR3 protein is one row after TCRdb ran MiXCR on the multiplex PCR reads. This sample has around 80,000 distinct CDR3 sequences, with more than 65% found just once. Sequenced material: distant non-tumor lung tissue. These receptors originate from a man aged 70 or older with non-small cell lung cancer.

The chain combines TRBV6-2 or TRBV6-3 with TRBJ2-2; D call uncertain. The CDR3 spans 16 residues. Between the trimmed V and J ends, which lost 7 bases and 3 bases, there was a span of 18 bases. Germline V CDR1 and CDR2: MNHEY, SVGEGT. The CDR3 reads CASTSSDDQDTGELFF. CDR3 in DNA: TGTGCCAGCACTTCCTCAGACGACCAAGACACCGGGGAGCTGTTTTTT.

To note about this clonotype: One junction end disagrees with the germline gene, perhaps due to a read error. The chain joins TRBV4-3 to TRBJ2-1; D might be TRBD2 (5 bases). This CDR3 contains 17 residues. Germline V gene sequence: CDR1 LGHNA, CDR2 YSLEER. CDR3 residues: CSSSQELRRFSYNERFF. The CDR3 coding sequence is TGCTCCAGCAGCCAAGAGTTACGGAGGTTTTCCTACAATGAGCGGTTCTTC.

On this clonotype itself: A much larger clone sits a single nucleotide away, making a read error possible. The V and J genes are TRBV29-1 and TRBJ2-1, with 11 bases aligning to TRBD2. The trim removed 7 bases at V and 9 bases at J, leaving 8 bases unmatched. This CDR3 has 13 residues. CDR1 is SQVTM, CDR2 ANQGSEA, per germline. The CDR3 loop reads CSAGLAGGTEQFF. DNA for the CDR3: TGCAGCGCTGGTCTAGCGGGGGGAACTGAGCAGTTCTTC.

This chain connects TRBV20-1 to TRBJ1-1; D unresolved. The CDR3 has 15 amino acids. In germline, CDR1 is DFQATT, CDR2 SNEGSKA (reference sequence). Trimming removed 2 bases from V and 0 bases from J, with 13 bases in between. CDR3 nucleotide sequence: TGCAGTGCTAGACTTTTTCTAGAGGTGAACACTGAAGCTTTCTTT. Translation gives CSARLFLEVNTEAFF.

This clonotype was detected only once. Mismatch with germline at one junction end may stem from a read error. The chain carries TRBV11-2 and TRBJ2-2, with 7 bases that match TRBD1. The CDR3 has 16 residues. From germline, CDR1 is SGHAT and CDR2 FQNNGV. CDR3 DNA: TGTGCTAGCATCGTAGTGGACACAGGGGTTGCAGGGGAGCTGTTTTTT. It encodes CASIVVDTGVAGELFF.

For this clonotype: This CDR3 fails to terminate in the conserved phenylalanine or tryptophan, so it likely reflects a read error. The DNA is omitted, as the CDR3 cannot be located on it reliably, and the CDR3 follows TCRdb's listing. The chain has TRBV11-3 and TRBJ1-2. The germline V gene encodes CDR1 SGHNT and CDR2 YENEEA. The CDR3 length equals 15 residues, ends included. CDR3 residues: CVSSLEHGRTYGYTL.

This clonotype was seen more than once but under ten times. This chain joins TRBV11-1 and TRBJ2-5; D not resolved. Per germline, CDR1 SGHAT and CDR2 FQDESV (reference sequence). V was trimmed by 4 bases and J by 4 bases, leaving 13 bases between them. The CDR3 is made up of 14 amino acids. CDR3 coding DNA: TGTGCCAGCAGCTACCAAGAAGGAACAGAGACCCAGTACTTC. Its protein is CASSYQEGTETQYF.